What follows are 21 T cell receptor beta chains derived from one specimen sequenced in a study of long-term antiretroviral therapy in people with HIV. At survey level, the immunoSEQ assay was run in its v3.0 version. The protocol was immunoSEQ multiplex PCR, while the TCRdb copy is restricted to in-frame clones and leaves out a portion. Altogether tens of thousands of clones are present, roughly 88% being singletons, with the ten largest covering 3.8%. Sequenced material: unsorted PBMCs, taken 0.8 years before starting antiretroviral therapy. The receptors come from a man younger than 30 with HIV.

CDR3 DNA: TGTGCCAGCAGTGCAGGGGGATTTAATGAAAAACTGTTTTTT. Protein: CASSAGGFNEKLFF. The rearrangement links TRBV6-5 to TRBJ1-4, with 7 bases identical to TRBD1. Germline CDR1 reads MNHEY; CDR2 reads SVGAGI. The CDR3 is 14 residues long. V trimming: 5 bases; J trimming: 4 bases; junction bases outside the gene matches: 4.

In this sample, this clone turned up a few times. The chain employs TRBV6-5 and TRBJ1-6; D gene unclear. V was clipped by 6 bases and J by 10 bases, with 13 bases between them. The length of the CDR3 is 13 residues. CDR1 MNHEY and CDR2 SVGAGI come from the germline V gene. In DNA form, the CDR3 reads TGTGCCAGCAGGGGTCCGGGTTTCTCACCCCTCCACTTT. Protein product: CASRGPGFSPLHF.

The chain couples TRBV9 to TRBJ1-2; D gene unclear. Trimming removed 6 bases from V and 4 bases from J, with 13 bases in between. Germline assignment: CDR1 SGDLS and CDR2 YYNGEE. This CDR3 spans 13 amino acids. The CDR3 region is CASKGSVTYGYTF. The CDR3 DNA follows: TGTGCCAGCAAGGGCTCCGTCACCTATGGCTACACCTTC.

This clone was seen once. The gene calls are TRBV6-4 and TRBJ1-2, with D maybe TRBD1 (5 bases). This CDR3 contains 15 residues. Germline V CDR1 and CDR2: MRHNA, SNTAGT. Trimming shortened V by 1 base and J by 4 bases, and 13 bases separated the two germline ends. The CDR3 here is CASSDFVGGGYGYTF. CDR3 nucleotides: TGTGCCAGCAGTGACTTCGTCGGGGGTGGCTATGGCTACACCTTC.

This clone occurred once. The genes are TRBV10-3 and TRBJ2-5, with D perhaps matching TRBD1 (8 bases). CDR1 and CDR2 (germline): ENHRY, SYGVKD. Trimming left V 3 bases short and J 5 bases short, with 16 bases between. The CDR3 consists of 15 residues. The DNA for the CDR3 is TGTGCCATCAGTGATAGGACAGGGAGGGGGGAGACCCAGTACTTC. As protein: CAISDRTGRGETQYF.

This chain links TRBV11-2 with TRBJ2-5, with 7 positions matching TRBD2. Germline V lookup: CDR1 SGHAT, CDR2 FQNNGV. The CDR3 length is 15 residues. The junction had 11 bases not matched to a gene; V was cut back by 5 bases and J by 5 bases. CDR3 sequence: CASSITSEVVETQYF. DNA for the CDR3: TGTGCCAGCAGCATTACTAGCGAGGTCGTCGAGACCCAGTACTTC.

This clone was seen a few times. The chain couples TRBV7-9 to TRBJ2-3, with D possibly matching TRBD2 (6 bases). The CDR3 is 17 amino acids. CDR1 and CDR2 (germline): SEHNR, FQNEAQ (reference sequence). With 5 bases removed from V and 0 bases from J, the gap between germline ends came to 18 bases. The CDR3 here is CASSGRDFHSSTDTQYF. The CDR3 DNA reads TGTGCCAGCAGCGGCCGGGACTTCCACTCTAGCACAGATACGCAGTATTTT.

The chain uses TRBV28 and TRBJ2-7; TRBD2 might be the D (5 bases). The germline V and J ends were trimmed by 4 bases and 4 bases, with 8 bases remaining between them. Germline CDR1 and CDR2: MDHEN and SYDVKM. The CDR3 consists of 12 residues. The CDR3 loop reads CASSSGGYEQYF. DNA for the CDR3: TGTGCCAGCAGTTCCGGAGGTTACGAGCAGTACTTC.

The V and J genes are TRBV6-5 and TRBJ1-1; TRBD1 is a possible D gene (6 bases). CDR3 length: 14 amino acids. Germline CDR1 and CDR2: MNHEY and SVGAGI. Trimming shortened V by 6 bases and J by 0 bases, and 11 bases separated the two germline ends. CDR3 loop: CASRLTGLNTEAFF. The CDR3 bases are TGTGCCAGCAGGCTTACAGGGTTGAACACTGAAGCTTTCTTT.

In nucleotides, the CDR3 is TGTGCCAGCAGCTTAGTGGCGGGCGCGCAGTATTTT. Translating it yields CASSLVAGAQYF. The chain links TRBV13 to TRBJ2-3; a possible D gene is TRBD2 (5 bases). V was shortened by 1 base and J by 10 bases, with 9 bases between the two germline ends. CDR1 and CDR2 from the germline V gene are PRHDT and FYEKMQ (reference sequence). This CDR3 region has 12 residues.

This rearrangement joins TRBV6-6 to TRBJ1-2; TRBD1 matches at 9 bases. This CDR3 is 16 amino acids long. Germline lookup yields CDR1 MNHNY and CDR2 SVGAGI (reference sequence). The V segment lost 5 bases and the J segment 3 bases; nucleotides outside the gene matches: 10. CDR3 region: CASSREQGAFYYGYTF. CDR3 coding DNA: TGTGCCAGCAGTCGGGAACAGGGGGCGTTTTACTATGGCTACACCTTC.

This chain uses TRBV5-1 with TRBJ2-3, with 8 bases fitting TRBD2. Germline loops: CDR1 SGHRS, CDR2 YFSETQ. The CDR3 is 13 residues long. J was trimmed by 5 bases and V by 5 bases; bases with no gene match: 4. The CDR3 region has the DNA TGCGCCAGCAGGCCGGGACTAGTAGATACGCAGTATTTT. Residues: CASRPGLVDTQYF.

J is TRBJ2-7 and V is TRBV18; the D is unclear. Per the germline V gene, CDR1 is KGHSH and CDR2 is LQKENI. This CDR3 comprises 14 residues. The V gene lost 3 bases and the J gene lost 1 base, with 10 bases spanning the gap. The CDR3 DNA sequence: TGTGCCAGCTCACCGGGGAAACAATCCTACGAGCAGTACTTC. This sequence encodes CASSPGKQSYEQYF. The full variable domain, its missing parts supplied by reference TRBV18 and TRBJ2-7, is NAGVMQNPRHLVRRRGQEARLRCSPMKGHSHVYWYRQLPEEGLKFMVYLQKENIIDESGMPKERFSAEFPKEGPSILRIQQVVRGDSAAYFCASSPGKQSYEQYFGPGTRLTVT.

The V call is TRBV23-1, the J call TRBJ1-5; D is undetermined. TRBV23-1 is marked as an open reading frame, function uncertain. CDR3 length: 21 amino acids. Trimming shortened V by 0 bases and J by 0 bases, and 24 bases separated the two germline ends. CDR3 loop: CASSQSLAPYWAPYSNQPQHF. The CDR3, as DNA: TGCGCCAGCAGTCAATCGTTGGCCCCTTATTGGGCTCCCTATAGCAATCAGCCCCAGCATTTT.

This chain links TRBV13 with TRBJ1-1; D gene uncertain. CDR3 length: 15 residues. Trimming took off 3 bases at V and 7 bases at J, with 18 bases between the two ends. Germline V lookup: CDR1 PRHDT, CDR2 FYEKMQ (reference sequence). CDR3 sequence reads: CASSFDEGFADEAFF. DNA of the CDR3: TGTGCCAGCAGCTTTGACGAGGGATTTGCCGATGAAGCTTTCTTT.

V gene TRBV7-8 combines with J gene TRBJ2-7; D tentatively fits TRBD1 or TRBD2 (5 bases each). The CDR3 spans 15 residues. The germline V and J ends were trimmed by 2 bases and 9 bases, with 20 bases remaining between them. Germline values: CDR1 SGHVS, CDR2 FQNEAQ. The chain's CDR3 is CASSLSRDAVLGQYF. The CDR3 nucleotides read TGTGCCAGCAGCTTATCCCGGGACGCGGTACTCGGGCAGTACTTC.

The CDR3 DNA is TGTGCCAACTGGGGACAGTTCTATGGCTACACCTTC. Residues: CANWGQFYGYTF. The chain has TRBV10-3 and TRBJ1-2; 7 positions agree with TRBD1. Looked up from germline, CDR1 is ENHRY and CDR2 is SYGVKD. V lost 10 bases, J lost 4 bases, and 6 bases stayed unmatched. There are 12 residues in the CDR3.

The chain carries TRBV10-3 and TRBJ2-7, with D maybe TRBD1 (6 bases). The CDR3 consists of 14 residues. Germline loops: CDR1 ENHRY, CDR2 SYGVKD. V gave up 5 bases and J gave up 6 bases, with 17 bases separating them. CDR3 sequence (DNA): TGTGCCATCAGTCCGATAGGGACATCTCTCGAGCAGTACTTC. Translating it yields CAISPIGTSLEQYF.

This chain joins TRBV18 and TRBJ2-5; 9 bases map to TRBD1. Trimming took 4 bases from V and 2 from J; bases not matched to a gene: 5. The CDR3 spans 15 residues. From germline, CDR1 is KGHSH and CDR2 LQKENI. In DNA, the CDR3 is TGTGCCAGCTCACGGACAGGGGTGCGACAAGAGACCCAGTACTTC. It yields the protein CASSRTGVRQETQYF.

This clone ranks as medium-sized. The rearrangement joins TRBV4-3 to TRBJ2-3; no firm D call. V shed 0 bases and J shed 0 bases, with 16 bases lying between them. The germline CDR1 and CDR2 sequences are LGHNA and YSLEER. The length of the CDR3 is 18 residues. The CDR3 DNA sequence: TGCGCCAGCAGCCAAGATACGGGTATCCCAACTAGCACAGATACGCAGTATTTT. Translating gives CASSQDTGIPTSTDTQYF.

V gene TRBV27 combines with J gene TRBJ1-5; D perhaps matches TRBD1 (5 bases). The V and J ends lost 3 bases and 0 bases respectively, with 9 bases between them. The CDR3 covers 15 residues. The germline V gene encodes CDR1 MNHEY and CDR2 SMNVEV (reference sequence). The CDR3 DNA follows: TGTGCCAGCAGTTTCAGGGCTCATAGCAATCAGCCCCAGCATTTT. Amino acids: CASSFRAHSNQPQHF.